One and the same sample provided the 18 T cell receptor beta chains below, sequenced in a study of blood T cell repertoires in COVID-19. Sequencing used immunoSEQ multiplex PCR; TCRdb keeps in-frame clones, though not all of them. This table has 290,000 or so clones, around 90% appearing once. The sample consisted of PBMCs or T cells enriched from blood (not recorded which). These receptors originate from a woman aged 30 to 39 who had recovered from COVID-19.

The chain's CDR3 is CASSGGTSFYEQYF. CDR3 DNA: TGTGCCAGCAGCGGGGGGACTAGCTTCTACGAGCAGTACTTC. The chain combines TRBV6-5 with TRBJ2-7, with 9 bases aligning to TRBD2. Per the germline V gene, CDR1 is MNHEY and CDR2 is SVGAGI. The CDR3 runs to 14 residues. V gave up 6 bases and J gave up 3 bases; unmatched junction bases: 6.

The V and J genes are TRBV6-1 and TRBJ1-4; no firm D call. The CDR3 is 15 residues long. Germline CDR1 is MNHNS and CDR2 is SASEGT. V dropped 2 bases and J dropped 5 bases, with 12 bases sitting between them. In nucleotides, the CDR3 is TGTGCCAGCAGTGAATATGGAACTACGAATGAAAAACTGTTTTTT. Translated: CASSEYGTTNEKLFF.

The J gene is TRBJ2-1, the V gene TRBV24-1; D ambiguous. In germline, CDR1 is KGHDR, CDR2 SFDVKD. The V gene lost 4 bases and the J gene lost 5 bases, with 14 bases spanning the gap. The CDR3 loop spans 15 amino acids. CDR3 loop: CATSDRLNYNNEQFF. CDR3 in DNA: TGTGCCACCAGTGACCGACTGAATTACAACAATGAGCAGTTCTTC.

The chain couples TRBV30 to TRBJ2-5, with TRBD1 matching 7 bases. The germline CDR1 and CDR2 sequences are GTSNPN and SVGIG (reference sequence). This CDR3 comprises 16 residues. With 4 bases clipped from V and 7 bases from J, the junction kept 18 bases outside the gene matches. The CDR3 nucleotides are TGTGCCTGGAAGGTCAGGCGGCAGGGGGTAGTTGGGACCCAGTACTTC. Amino acid sequence: CAWKVRRQGVVGTQYF.

The rearrangement uses TRBV24-1 and TRBJ2-1; D is undetermined. V was shortened by 3 bases and J by 10 bases, with 15 bases between the two germline ends. Germline-derived CDR1 and CDR2 are KGHDR and SFDVKD. This CDR3 is built from 14 residues. This chain's CDR3 is CATSDPLSFGEQFF. CDR3 nucleotide sequence: TGTGCCACCAGTGATCCCCTTAGCTTCGGCGAGCAGTTCTTC.

This clone was picked up one time. The rearrangement links TRBV11-2 to TRBJ2-3; D might be TRBD2 (6 bases). Germline V gives CDR1 SGHAT, CDR2 FQNNGV. The V and J ends lost 5 bases and 8 bases respectively, with 17 bases between them. CDR3 length: 14 amino acids. The CDR3 coding sequence is TGTGCCAGCAGCCAAAACCCACTAGCTGCTACGCAGTATTTT. Translating gives CASSQNPLAATQYF.

CDR3 protein: CASSYSLAGGYNEQFF. The CDR3 nucleotides read TGTGCCAGCAGTTACTCGTTGGCGGGAGGATACAATGAGCAGTTCTTC. The chain has TRBV6-2 or TRBV6-3 and TRBJ2-1, with TRBD2 identical over 8 bases. The germline gives CDR1 MNHEY, CDR2 SVGEGT. This CDR3 spans 16 amino acids. V trimming: 0 bases; J trimming: 4 bases; junction bases outside the gene matches: 5.

This chain links TRBV9 with TRBJ2-2, with D maybe TRBD2 (6 bases). Trimming removed 0 bases from V and 7 bases from J, with 7 bases in between. The CDR3 is 13 residues long. Germline CDR1 reads SGDLS; CDR2 reads YYNGEE. The CDR3 is CASSVEAGGELFF. The CDR3 DNA is TGTGCCAGCAGCGTAGAAGCGGGCGGGGAGCTGTTTTTT.

CDR3 in DNA: TGTGCCAGCAGCGTGGGACACCGCTCCTACGAGCAGTACTTC. This encodes CASSVGHRSYEQYF. The chain is built from TRBV7-8 and TRBJ2-7; perhaps TRBD1 as D (6 bases). Between the trimmed V and J ends, which lost 5 bases and 0 bases, there was a span of 11 bases. Germline V lookup: CDR1 SGHVS, CDR2 FQNEAQ. There are 14 residues in the CDR3.

This chain uses TRBV5-5 with TRBJ2-7; 10 bases align to TRBD1. CDR3 length equals 14 residues. The J segment lost 0 bases and the V segment lost 4 bases, leaving 1 base of the junction unmatched. Per the germline V gene, CDR1 is SGHKS and CDR2 is YYEKEE (reference sequence). The CDR3 DNA follows: TGTGCCAGCAGCAGGACAGGGGGCTCCTACGAGCAGTACTTC. Translated: CASSRTGGSYEQYF.

The rearrangement links TRBV5-4 to TRBJ2-5, with D perhaps matching TRBD2 (5 bases). The CDR3 totals 14 residues. Trimming stripped 1 base from V and 2 bases from J, with 9 bases between. Looked up from germline, CDR1 is SGHNT and CDR2 is YYREEE (reference sequence). CDR3 loop: CASSLRAVQETQYF. CDR3 bases: TGTGCCAGCAGCTTGCGAGCGGTTCAAGAGACCCAGTACTTC.

This clone was observed a single time. This chain uses TRBV10-1 with TRBJ2-7, with 13 bases matching TRBD2. The trim removed 4 bases at V and 2 bases at J, leaving 2 bases unmatched. CDR1 and CDR2 (germline): WNHNN, SYGVQD (reference sequence). The CDR3 totals 15 residues. The CDR3 sequence: CASSAGLAGTYEQYF. For the CDR3, the DNA is TGCGCCAGCAGTGCGGGACTAGCGGGGACCTACGAGCAGTACTTC.

The V and J genes are TRBV3-1 (or the pseudogene TRBV3-2) and TRBJ1-2; 7 bases are a match to TRBD1. V shed 6 bases and J 4 bases; nucleotides not matched to a gene: 8. The CDR3 loop spans 14 amino acids. Looked up from germline, CDR1 is LGHDT and CDR2 is YNNKEL (reference sequence). The CDR3 nucleotides read TGTGCCAGCAGGGCTACAGGGGACCCCTATGGCTACACCTTC. Its protein product is CASRATGDPYGYTF.

Points on this clone: The same CDR3 can be traced to other DNA sequences in this sample. J is TRBJ2-7 and V is TRBV19; TRBD1 agrees at 8 bases. This CDR3 spans 13 amino acids. Germline values: CDR1 LNHDA, CDR2 SQIVND (reference sequence). After removal of 4 bases from V and 1 base from J, the junction contained 0 bases not matched to a gene. The CDR3 nucleotides are TGTGCCAGTAGTAGGGACAGGTCCTACGAGCAGTACTTC. Protein product: CASSRDRSYEQYF.

V and J are TRBV7-9 and TRBJ2-1; 7 bases map to TRBD2. This CDR3 region has 13 residues. The V and J ends lost 4 bases and 9 bases, in that order; junction bases with no gene match: 6. From germline, CDR1 is SEHNR and CDR2 FQNEAQ (reference sequence). CDR3 DNA sequence: TGTGCCAGCAGCTCTGCGGGAGAAATTGAGCAGTTCTTC. This codes for CASSSAGEIEQFF.

In regard to this clone: This same CDR3 is encoded by further DNA sequences in the sample. The J gene is TRBJ1-1, the V gene TRBV7-2; D perhaps matches TRBD1 (6 bases). The CDR3 runs 14 residues. The germline gives CDR1 SGHTA, CDR2 FQGNSA. Trimming cost V 2 bases and J 3 bases, with 10 bases left between them. The CDR3 here is CASSLRGGDTEAFF. CDR3 coding DNA: TGTGCCAGCAGCTTAAGGGGGGGAGACACTGAAGCTTTCTTT.

In the case of this clone: Other DNA sequences in the sample encode the same CDR3. The DNA for the CDR3 is TGTGCCAGCAGCTTAGCTGGACAGAACTATGGCTACACCTTC. Protein product: CASSLAGQNYGYTF. The chain couples TRBV7-2 to TRBJ1-2; the D gene is possibly TRBD1 (6 bases). Between the trimmed V and J ends, which lost 0 bases and 2 bases, there was a span of 7 bases. In germline, CDR1 is SGHTA, CDR2 FQGNSA. This CDR3 spans 14 amino acids.

CDR3 DNA sequence: TGTGCCAGCAGCCCCCGGGGGCAGGGGGCCGAGAATGAGCAGTTCTTC. This sequence encodes CASSPRGQGAENEQFF. The chain is built from TRBV5-6 and TRBJ2-1; 8 nucleotides agree with TRBD1. With 4 bases clipped from V and 7 bases from J, the junction kept 13 bases outside the gene matches. This CDR3 contains 16 residues. Germline CDR1 SGHDT, CDR2 YYEEEE.